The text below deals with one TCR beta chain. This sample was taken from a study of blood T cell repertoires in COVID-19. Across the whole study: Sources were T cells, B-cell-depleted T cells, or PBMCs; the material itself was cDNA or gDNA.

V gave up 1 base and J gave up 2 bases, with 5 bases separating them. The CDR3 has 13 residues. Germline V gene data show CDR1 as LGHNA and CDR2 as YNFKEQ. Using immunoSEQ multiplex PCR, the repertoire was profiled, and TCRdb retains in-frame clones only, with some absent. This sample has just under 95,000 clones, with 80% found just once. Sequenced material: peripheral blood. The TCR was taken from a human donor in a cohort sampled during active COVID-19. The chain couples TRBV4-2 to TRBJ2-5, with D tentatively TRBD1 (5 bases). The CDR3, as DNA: TGTGCCAGCAGCCAAGGACAGCAAGAGACCCAGTACTTC. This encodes CASSQGQQETQYF.